A selection of T cell receptor beta chains follows, all from one sample in a study of blood T cell repertoires in COVID-19. Clones were sequenced by immunoSEQ multiplex PCR, and TCRdb holds only the in-frame ones, with some missing. The data hold around 160,000 clones, with 80% to 90% observed a single time. The sample comprised peripheral blood. These receptor sequences come from a woman aged 55 to 70 with COVID-19, enrolled during active disease. Both conserved end residues are part of each CDR3. A D gene is named only where the DNA matches it firmly. Size is omitted from some rows. Given values are once, few, many or a class for expanded clones.

J gene | D gene | V gene | clone size | CDR3 DNA | CDR3 protein
TRBJ2-2 | TRBD2 | TRBV10-3 | - | TGTGCCATACCAGCGGGGGGCTACGCGAACACCGGGGAGCTGTTTTTT | CAIPAGGYANTGELFF
TRBJ1-2 | TRBD1 | TRBV6-5 | few | TGTGCCAGCAGCTATACGACAGGGGGCCAAGGCTACACCTTC | CASSYTTGGQGYTF
TRBJ2-7 | TRBD2 | TRBV9 | - | TGTGCCAGCAGCGCGGGACTAGCGGGGGCCGCAACCTACGAGCAGTACTTC | CASSAGLAGAATYEQYF
TRBJ1-5 | TRBD1 | TRBV2 | - | TGTGCCAGCAGGACGGACAGGGACGGGAATCAGCCCCAGCATTTT | CASRTDRDGNQPQHF
TRBJ1-2 | - | TRBV6-5 | - | TGTGCCAGCAGTCGAGGGACTCCTTTGGGGGGCTACACCTTC | CASSRGTPLGGYTF
TRBJ2-3 | TRBD2 | TRBV10-3 | few | TGTGCCATCCAGCCGACTAGCGGGGGAAGCACAGATACGCAGTATTTT | CAIQPTSGGSTDTQYF
TRBJ1-1 | - | TRBV4-3 | once | TGCGCCAGCAGCCAAGATCCGGGGTTGAACACTGAAGCTTTCTTT | CASSQDPGLNTEAFF
TRBJ2-7 | - | TRBV3-1/TRBV3-2 | - | TGTGCCAGCAGCCAAGGGCCCCTCGAGCAGTACTTC | CASSQGPLEQYF
TRBJ1-2 | TRBD1 | TRBV6-5 | once | TGTGCCAGCTCGGGACAGGCCGCCTTTGGCTACACCTTC | CASSGQAAFGYTF
TRBJ2-3 | TRBD2 | TRBV18 | - | TGTGCCAGCTCACCACCATGGCGGGGGGGCACAGATACGCAGTATTTT | CASSPPWRGGTDTQYF
TRBJ2-2 | - | TRBV11-2 | - | TGTGCCAGCAGCTTTGCTCGACTCCCTACGAACACCGGGGAGCTGTTTTTT | CASSFARLPTNTGELFF
TRBJ1-1 | - | TRBV19 | - | TGTGCCAGTAGTATCCCCGACTCCGCTGAAGCTTTCTTT | CASSIPDSAEAFF
TRBJ2-7 | TRBD2 | TRBV3-1/TRBV3-2 | - | TGTGCCAGCAGCCCACTAGCGGGGGGCGACGAGCAGTACTTC | CASSPLAGGDEQYF
TRBJ2-7 | TRBD2 | TRBV3-1/TRBV3-2 | - | TGTGCCAGCAGCCAAGTTCCACTAGCGAGCTCCTACGAGCAGTACTTC | CASSQVPLASSYEQYF
TRBJ2-1 | - | TRBV19 | many | TGTGCCAGTAGTATCGAACAGGGATACCCCTACAATGAGCAGTTCTTC | CASSIEQGYPYNEQFF
TRBJ2-1 | TRBD1 | TRBV9 | - | TGTGCCAGCAGCGTAGGCCTACAGGGGGCCTACAATGAGCAGTTCTTC | CASSVGLQGAYNEQFF
TRBJ2-1 | - | TRBV4-3 | - | TGCGCCAGCAGCCAAGACAGTGACTACAATGAGCAGTTCTTC | CASSQDSDYNEQFF
TRBJ1-1 | - | TRBV6-5 | - | TGTGCCAGCAGGAGGAACACTGAAGCTTTCTTT | CASRRNTEAFF
TRBJ1-1 | TRBD1 | TRBV10-1 | - | TGCGCCAGCAGTGAAGGAGGGGGCTTGACTGAAGCTTTCTTT | CASSEGGGLTEAFF
TRBJ1-6 | - | TRBV5-5 | few | TGTGCCAGCAGCTCGGGTAATTCACCCCTCCACTTT | CASSSGNSPLHF